This T cell receptor (beta chain) was captured in a study of Graves' ophthalmopathy and Graves' hyperthyroidism. For repertoire sequencing, the TCR beta CDR3 regions were amplified from RNA transcripts. HTBI-primed first-round RT-PCR preceded second-round multiplex PCR. TCRdb re-called the multiplex PCR reads with MiXCR, one entry per CDR3 protein. Among about 370,000 distinct CDR3 sequences, approximately 18% were seen once, and the ten largest hold 2.4%. V dropped 3 bases and J dropped 6 bases, with 11 bases sitting between them. This CDR3 is built from 13 residues. The germline CDR1 and CDR2 sequences are LNHDA and SQIVND (reference sequence). This clonotype has a count of ten or more.

The source is an adult woman with stable Graves' hyperthyroidism. The sequenced sample consisted of peripheral blood. The chain joins TRBV19 to TRBJ1-1; D is unresolved. The CDR3: CASSINRWAEAFF. Here the CDR3 DNA reads TGTGCCAGTAGTATCAATAGGTGGGCTGAAGCTTTCTTT.